The clone carrying this TCR beta chain is a singleton in its sample. The antigen is not known. The data derive from a study of cytomegalovirus exposure and HLA in healthy donors. Regarding the study as a whole: Fewer N-insertions (relative to the approximately 670-donor mean) were reportedly seen in an Asian-associated ancestry cluster in a later analysis. Indistinguishable V segments such as TRBV6-2 and TRBV6-3 were excluded. With later analysis, a missense DCLRE1C variant became linked to TCR beta V- and J-gene trimming.

The primer mix had 60 Vbeta and 13 Jbeta primers. Some clones are missing from TCRdb's copy, which holds only in-frame ones; the method was immunoSEQ multiplex PCR. The repertoire holds some 70,000 clones, with around three quarters as singletons. The V and J ends lost 5 bases and 4 bases respectively, with 11 bases between them. Germline values: CDR1 LNHDA, CDR2 SQIVND (reference sequence). The CDR3 is made up of 13 amino acids. Sequenced sample: PBMCs. The rearrangement links TRBV19 to TRBJ1-1, with no clear D. The sequence derives from a young man in good health and CMV-seropositive. The CDR3 coding sequence is TGTGCCAGTAGTCTTTTGGAGGGCACTGAAGCTTTCTTT. Amino acid sequence: CASSLLEGTEAFF.